These T cell receptor beta chains were read from a single sample in a study of shared clonotypes between healthy human individuals. The table came from immunoSEQ multiplex PCR; TCRdb's copy has only in-frame clones and leaves some out. The repertoire holds around 2,100,000 clones, with over 85% as singletons. The sequenced sample was naive CD8+ T cells sorted from blood. All receptors come from a young man in good health. CDR3s include the opening cysteine and the closing phenylalanine or tryptophan. A D gene is named only where the DNA matches it firmly. The size field is filled for only some rows; it gives once, few, many or a size class.

size	D	J	V	DNA	CDR3
-	-	TRBJ2-3	TRBV5-6	TGTGCCAGCAGCCCTGGGGCCTTGGATACGCAGTATTTT	CASSPGALDTQYF
-	TRBD2	TRBJ2-1	TRBV4-1	TGCGCCAGCAGCCCAGGACTAGCGGGAGGGTACAATGAGCAGTTCTTC	CASSPGLAGGYNEQFF
-	-	TRBJ1-1	TRBV19	TGTGCCAGTAGTGTCCAGGGGAACACTGAAGCTTTCTTT	CASSVQGNTEAFF
once	-	TRBJ2-7	TRBV10-2	TGCGCCAGCAGTGAGGCCAATGACGAGCAGTACTTC	CASSEANDEQYF
-	TRBD1	TRBJ2-3	TRBV27	TGTGCCAGCAGTTTATCGTGGCAGGGGGAATCAGATACGCAGTATTTT	CASSLSWQGESDTQYF
-	-	TRBJ2-2	TRBV28	TGTGCCAGCAGTTCCCGGACAGGGAGGGCCGGGGAGCTGTTTTTT	CASSSRTGRAGELFF
-	-	TRBJ1-1	TRBV4-3	TGCGCCAGCAGCCAAGGCAGGTCCACTGAAGCTTTCTTT	CASSQGRSTEAFF
-	TRBD1	TRBJ1-1	TRBV29-1	TGCAGCGTTGAAAACGGGACAGGGGGGATGAACACTGAAGCTTTCTTT	CSVENGTGGMNTEAFF
-	TRBD1	TRBJ2-7	TRBV18	TGTGCCAGCTCACCAAGGGACAGGGCAAGTATCAACGAGCAGTACTTC	CASSPRDRASINEQYF
-	-	TRBJ2-3	TRBV5-6	TGTGCCAGCAGCTTGGAGATCGGACCGCGAGAGTATGATACGCAGTATTTT	CASSLEIGPREYDTQYF
once	TRBD1	TRBJ2-7	TRBV28	TGTGCCAGCAGTGACGGACAGGGGGCTTACGAGCAGTACTTC	CASSDGQGAYEQYF
-	-	TRBJ1-5	TRBV10-2	TGCGCCAGCAGTACACAGGGTTATTGGGATCAGCCCCAGCATTTT	CASSTQGYWDQPQHF
once	-	TRBJ2-2	TRBV10-3	TGTGCCATCAGTGGGGAGTCGTTGCTTAGGGAGCTGTTTTTT	CAISGESLLRELFF
-	-	TRBJ2-2	TRBV6-5	TGTGCCAGCAGCCGGGGAGAGGATAACACCGGGGAGCTGTTTTTT	CASSRGEDNTGELFF